One and the same sample provided the 23 T cell receptor beta chains below, sequenced in a study of cytomegalovirus exposure and HLA in healthy donors (dated by TCRdb to between 2016 and 2019). The library came from the immunoSEQ multiplex PCR assay. The multiplex PCR relied on a mix of 60 forward primers for TCR Vbeta segments and 13 reverse primers for TCR Jbeta segments. TCRdb provides this immuneACCESS table in a form limited to in-frame rearrangements. Some clones are lacking; in checked studies, under half of them reflect an unresolved V gene, and why the rest are absent is not known. Present in this sample are just over 150,000 clones, about 65% of which were seen just once. The ten largest make up approximately 6.9% of the sample. The specimen sequenced was PBMCs. These receptors were obtained from a man aged 35 to 55 in good health and CMV-seropositive.

A few counts support this clone. The CDR3 nucleotides read TGTGCCAGTAGTAAGAGGGCAGTCACTGAAGCTTTCTTT. Translation gives CASSKRAVTEAFF. This chain uses TRBV19 with TRBJ1-1; D is undetermined. Germline V gives CDR1 LNHDA, CDR2 SQIVND (reference sequence). The CDR3 is 13 residues long. The ends were cut back, 4 bases at V and 4 bases at J, with 10 bases in the middle.

The chain joins TRBV5-5 to TRBJ1-2, with D hard to call. V lost 0 bases and J 3 bases, leaving 15 bases between the germline ends. Germline V gives CDR1 SGHKS, CDR2 YYEKEE (reference sequence). The CDR3 runs to 16 residues. The CDR3 DNA follows: TGTGCCAGCAGCTTGGGATTCGGGCGGGGAGACTATGGCTACACCTTC. This gives the protein CASSLGFGRGDYGYTF. Full variable domain (outside the CDR3, taken from reference TRBV5-5 and TRBJ1-2): DAGVTQSPTHLIKTRGQQVTLRCSPISGHKSVSWYQQVLGQGPQFIFQYYEKEERGRGNFPDRFSARQFPNYSSELNVNALLLGDSALYLCASSLGFGRGDYGYTFGSGTRLTVV.

The chain joins TRBV7-2 to TRBJ2-5; D possibly corresponds to TRBD2 (6 bases). V lost 5 bases to trimming and J lost 2 bases, with 12 bases between them. CDR1 is SGHTA, CDR2 FQGNSA, per germline. The CDR3 consists of 14 residues. CDR3: CASSLGLLQETQYF. The CDR3 DNA follows: TGTGCCAGCAGCCTGGGACTTCTTCAAGAGACCCAGTACTTC.

The rearrangement links TRBV5-1 to TRBJ2-1; 13 bases are a match to TRBD2. The CDR3 totals 17 residues. The germline V gene encodes CDR1 SGHRS and CDR2 YFSETQ. V shed 1 base and J 0 bases; nucleotides not matched to a gene: 1. DNA of the CDR3: TGCGCCAGCAGCTTGACTAGCGGGGGGGCCTCCTACAATGAGCAGTTCTTC. Translated, it gives CASSLTSGGASYNEQFF.

V and J are TRBV7-2 and TRBJ1-5, with a possible D match to TRBD1 (5 bases). In germline, CDR1 is SGHTA, CDR2 FQGNSA. This CDR3 is 14 amino acids long. V lost 3 bases, J lost 1 base, and 7 bases lay in between. The CDR3: CASSFGQSNQPQHF. Written as DNA, the CDR3 is TGTGCCAGCAGCTTTGGACAAAGCAATCAGCCCCAGCATTTT.

Here the CDR3 DNA reads TGTGCCTGGCCTGAGGGTCCTATCCGCGAAGCTTTCTTT. It encodes CAWPEGPIREAFF. This sequence joins TRBV30 and TRBJ1-1; D unresolved. The CDR3 has 13 residues. Trimming took off 5 bases at V and 8 bases at J, with 18 bases between the two ends. Germline V gene lookup returns CDR1 GTSNPN and CDR2 SVGIG (reference sequence).

CDR3 coding DNA: TGCAGCGTTGGCAGACAGGGAAATACGCAGTATTTT. It encodes CSVGRQGNTQYF. The chain carries TRBV29-1 and TRBJ2-3, with TRBD1 matching 7 bases. CDR1 is SQVTM and CDR2 is ANQGSEA in the germline V gene. CDR3 length: 12 residues. V was clipped by 4 bases and J by 7 bases; unmatched bases: 5.

CDR3 nucleotides: TGTGCCAGCTCACCACCCGGGGGAACCACTGAAGCTTTCTTT. This gives the protein CASSPPGGTTEAFF. The chain joins TRBV18 to TRBJ1-1, with D tentatively TRBD1 (5 bases). V lost 0 bases to trimming and J lost 4 bases, with 9 bases between them. Germline loops: CDR1 KGHSH, CDR2 LQKENI. The CDR3 totals 14 residues.

The CDR3 protein is CASSDRTGDYEQYF. Written as DNA, the CDR3 is TGTGCCAGCAGCGATAGGACAGGAGACTACGAGCAGTACTTC. V and J are TRBV5-5 and TRBJ2-7, with 7 positions matching TRBD1. The CDR3 is made up of 14 amino acids. V lost 4 bases to trimming and J lost 3 bases; unmatched junction nucleotides: 7. From germline, CDR1 is SGHKS and CDR2 YYEKEE (reference sequence).

The V call is TRBV7-9, the J call TRBJ1-2; D unresolved. This CDR3 is 12 amino acids long. The germline V gene has CDR1 SEHNR and CDR2 FQNEAQ (reference sequence). V lost 0 bases and J lost 7, with 6 bases in between. The CDR3 coding sequence is TGTGCCAGCAGCTTAGCAGGAGGTGGCTACACCTTC. Translated, it gives CASSLAGGGYTF.

This rearrangement joins TRBV18 to TRBJ2-2; 7 bases agree with TRBD2. This CDR3 contains 14 residues. Per germline, CDR1 KGHSH and CDR2 LQKENI. Trimming took 3 bases from V and 5 from J; bases not matched to a gene: 3. The CDR3 reads CASSPSGGTGELFF. In DNA form, the CDR3 reads TGTGCCAGCTCACCGTCGGGGGGAACCGGGGAGCTGTTTTTT.

The rearrangement links TRBV7-3 to TRBJ1-3, with 10 bases fitting TRBD1. Germline CDR1 is SGHTA and CDR2 is FQGTGA. Germline trimming cut 1 base from V and 3 bases from J; bases unmatched to any gene: 9. The length of the CDR3 is 18 residues. The CDR3 bases are TGTGCCAGCAGCTTAAAATCGGGGACAGGGGTGAATGGAAACACCATATATTTT. Translated: CASSLKSGTGVNGNTIYF.

V gene TRBV11-2 combines with J gene TRBJ2-7; 11 bases agree with TRBD2. This CDR3 is 14 amino acids long. Germline values: CDR1 SGHAT, CDR2 FQNNGV. The J segment lost 7 bases and the V segment lost 4 bases, leaving 6 bases of the junction unmatched. The CDR3 region is CASSSGTSGGEQYF. CDR3 coding DNA: TGTGCCAGCAGCTCCGGGACTAGCGGTGGGGAGCAGTACTTC.

V gene TRBV29-1 combines with J gene TRBJ2-5; 11 bases are shared with TRBD2. This CDR3 is built from 14 residues. The germline CDR1 and CDR2 sequences are SQVTM and ANQGSEA. V was pared by 6 bases and J by 2 bases, with 5 bases of the junction left unmatched. The CDR3 DNA follows: TGCAGCGTGGTAGCGGGGGGGGTACAAGAGACCCAGTACTTC. Residues: CSVVAGGVQETQYF.

The chain couples TRBV6-5 to TRBJ2-7; 9 nucleotides agree with TRBD2. The CDR3 has 15 amino acids. V was pared by 7 bases and J by 4 bases, with 11 bases of the junction left unmatched. CDR1 is MNHEY, CDR2 SVGAGI, per germline. CDR3 residues: CASNPSGVSSYEQYF. DNA for the CDR3: TGTGCCAGCAACCCTAGCGGGGTATCTTCGTACGAGCAGTACTTC.

This sequence joins TRBV11-1 and TRBJ2-5, with a tentative D call TRBD1 (5 bases). The length of the CDR3 is 14 residues. Germline CDR1 is SGHAT and CDR2 is FQDESV (reference sequence). Deletions cut 1 base from V and 5 bases from J, with 11 bases between. The CDR3 loop reads CASSLGQRVETQYF. The CDR3 nucleotides are TGTGCCAGCAGCTTAGGACAGCGAGTGGAGACCCAGTACTTC.

The V call is TRBV9, the J call TRBJ1-5; maybe TRBD1 (6 bases). With 0 bases removed from V and 6 bases from J, the gap between germline ends came to 10 bases. The germline V gene has CDR1 SGDLS and CDR2 YYNGEE. This CDR3 is 14 amino acids long. The CDR3 nucleotides are TGTGCCAGCAGCGTAGCAGGGGTGGCTCAGCCCCAGCATTTT. Encoded protein: CASSVAGVAQPQHF.

V usage is TRBV7-2 and J usage is TRBJ1-2, with D maybe TRBD1 (5 bases). V lost 5 bases to trimming and J lost 4 bases, with 14 bases between them. Germline CDR1 reads SGHTA; CDR2 reads FQGNSA. This CDR3 has 14 amino acids. Here the CDR3 reads CASSIQGSIYGYTF. The CDR3 nucleotides read TGTGCCAGCAGCATCCAGGGTTCCATCTATGGCTACACCTTC.

The chain joins TRBV6-6 to TRBJ1-1; possibly TRBD1 for D (5 bases). The CDR3 contains 15 residues. V gave up 2 bases and J gave up 0 bases, with 10 bases separating them. Germline V gene data show CDR1 as MNHNY and CDR2 as SVGAGI (reference sequence). CDR3 in DNA: TGTGCCAGCAGTTACGGTGACAGTATGAACACTGAAGCTTTCTTT. It is translated as CASSYGDSMNTEAFF.

The rearrangement joins TRBV7-4 to TRBJ1-4; 10 nucleotides agree with TRBD1. This CDR3 is built from 17 residues. The V and J ends lost 6 bases and 0 bases, in that order; junction bases with no gene match: 7. The V gene's germline CDR1 is SGHVT and CDR2 SQSDAQ. The DNA of the CDR3 is TGTGCCAGCAGAGGACAGGGGGACGTGCCAACTAATGAAAAACTGTTTTTT. Its protein is CASRGQGDVPTNEKLFF.

This chain connects TRBV28 to TRBJ2-3; TRBD1 matches at 8 bases. The junction had 6 bases not matched to a gene; V was cut back by 6 bases and J by 1 base. Germline assignment: CDR1 MDHEN and CDR2 SYDVKM. This CDR3 region has 15 residues. In nucleotides, the CDR3 is TGTGCCAGCAGCCTGACAGGGGACCGCACAGATACGCAGTATTTT. Amino acids: CASSLTGDRTDTQYF. Full variable domain (missing parts from reference TRBV28 and TRBJ2-3): DVKVTQSSRYLVKRTGEKVFLECVQDMDHENMFWYRQDPGLGLRLIYFSYDVKMKEKGDIPEGYSVSREKKERFSLILESASTNQTSMYLCASSLTGDRTDTQYFGPGTRLTVL.

This clone has a handful of counts. V usage is TRBV7-9 and J usage is TRBJ2-3, with 12 bases aligning to TRBD2. The CDR3 is 17 amino acids. Germline lookup yields CDR1 SEHNR and CDR2 FQNEAQ (reference sequence). With 0 bases clipped from V and 5 bases from J, the junction kept 6 bases outside the gene matches. In nucleotides, the CDR3 is TGTGCCAGCAGCTTAGCGCTTACTAGCGGGGGGAAAGATACGCAGTATTTT. This encodes CASSLALTSGGKDTQYF.

DNA for the CDR3: TGTGCCAGCAGCACCGCCGGACAGGCGGTCCCCTACGAGCAGTACTTC. This codes for CASSTAGQAVPYEQYF. The chain couples TRBV13 to TRBJ2-5, with 7 nucleotides matching TRBD1. The DNA end favors TRBJ2-7, so the J call may be wrong. The CDR3 length is 16 residues. CDR1 PRHDT and CDR2 FYEKMQ come from the germline V gene (reference sequence).